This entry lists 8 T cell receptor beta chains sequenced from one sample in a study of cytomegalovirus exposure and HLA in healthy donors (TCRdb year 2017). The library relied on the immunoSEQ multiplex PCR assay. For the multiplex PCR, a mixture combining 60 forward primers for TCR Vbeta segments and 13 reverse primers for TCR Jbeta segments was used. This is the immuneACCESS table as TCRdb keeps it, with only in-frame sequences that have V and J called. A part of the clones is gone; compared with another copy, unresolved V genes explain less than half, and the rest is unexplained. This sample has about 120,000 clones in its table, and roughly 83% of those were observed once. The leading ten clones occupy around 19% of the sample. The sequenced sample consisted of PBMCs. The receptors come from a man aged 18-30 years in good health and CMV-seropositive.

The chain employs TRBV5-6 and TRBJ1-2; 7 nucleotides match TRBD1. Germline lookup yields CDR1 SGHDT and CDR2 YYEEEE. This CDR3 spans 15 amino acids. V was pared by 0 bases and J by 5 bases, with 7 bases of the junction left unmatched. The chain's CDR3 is CASSLALRRGYGYTF. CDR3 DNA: TGTGCCAGCAGCTTGGCTCTGCGCAGGGGGTATGGCTACACCTTC.

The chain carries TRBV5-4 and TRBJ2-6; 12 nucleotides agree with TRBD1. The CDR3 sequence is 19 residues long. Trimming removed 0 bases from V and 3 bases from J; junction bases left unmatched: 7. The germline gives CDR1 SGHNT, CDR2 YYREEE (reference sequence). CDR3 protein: CASSLADGTGGYGANVLTF. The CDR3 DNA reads TGTGCCAGCAGCTTGGCCGACGGGACAGGGGGCTATGGGGCCAACGTCCTGACTTTC.

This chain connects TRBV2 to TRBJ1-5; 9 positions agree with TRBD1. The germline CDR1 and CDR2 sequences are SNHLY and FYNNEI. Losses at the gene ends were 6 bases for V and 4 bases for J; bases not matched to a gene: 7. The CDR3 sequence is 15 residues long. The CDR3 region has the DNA TGTGCCAGCAGACTCGGGACAGGGAGAAATCAGCCCCAGCATTTT. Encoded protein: CASRLGTGRNQPQHF.

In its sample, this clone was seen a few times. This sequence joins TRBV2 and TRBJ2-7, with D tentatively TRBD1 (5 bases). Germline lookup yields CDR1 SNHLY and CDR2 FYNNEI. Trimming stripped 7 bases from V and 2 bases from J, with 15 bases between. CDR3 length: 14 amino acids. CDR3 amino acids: CASTQDTGAYEQYF. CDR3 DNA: TGTGCCAGCACCCAGGATACAGGCGCCTACGAGCAGTACTTC.

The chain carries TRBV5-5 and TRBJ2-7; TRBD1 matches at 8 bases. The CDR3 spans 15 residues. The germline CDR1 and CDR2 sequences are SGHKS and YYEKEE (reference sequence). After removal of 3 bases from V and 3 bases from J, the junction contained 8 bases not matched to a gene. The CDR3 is CASSYSWTGYYEQYF. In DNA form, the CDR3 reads TGTGCCAGCAGCTATTCTTGGACAGGGTACTACGAGCAGTACTTC.

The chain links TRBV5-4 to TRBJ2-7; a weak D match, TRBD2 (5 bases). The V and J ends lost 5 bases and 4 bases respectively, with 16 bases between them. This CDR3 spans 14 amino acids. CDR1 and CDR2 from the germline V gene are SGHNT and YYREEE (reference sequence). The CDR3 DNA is TGTGCCAGCAGTAGACCGGGAAACCTTTACGAGCAGTACTTC. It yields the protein CASSRPGNLYEQYF.

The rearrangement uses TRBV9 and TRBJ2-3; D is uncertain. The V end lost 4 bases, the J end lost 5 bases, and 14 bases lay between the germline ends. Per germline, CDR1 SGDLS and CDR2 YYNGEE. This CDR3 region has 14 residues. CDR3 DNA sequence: TGTGCCAGCAGCCCCGGAGTAGCTAGAGATACGCAGTATTTT. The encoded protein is CASSPGVARDTQYF.

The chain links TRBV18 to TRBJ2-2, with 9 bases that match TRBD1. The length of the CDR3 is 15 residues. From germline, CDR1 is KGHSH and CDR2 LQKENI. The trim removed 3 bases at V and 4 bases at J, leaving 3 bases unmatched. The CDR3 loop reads CASSPPGQGTGELFF. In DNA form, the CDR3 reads TGTGCCAGCTCACCTCCGGGACAGGGCACCGGGGAGCTGTTTTTT.